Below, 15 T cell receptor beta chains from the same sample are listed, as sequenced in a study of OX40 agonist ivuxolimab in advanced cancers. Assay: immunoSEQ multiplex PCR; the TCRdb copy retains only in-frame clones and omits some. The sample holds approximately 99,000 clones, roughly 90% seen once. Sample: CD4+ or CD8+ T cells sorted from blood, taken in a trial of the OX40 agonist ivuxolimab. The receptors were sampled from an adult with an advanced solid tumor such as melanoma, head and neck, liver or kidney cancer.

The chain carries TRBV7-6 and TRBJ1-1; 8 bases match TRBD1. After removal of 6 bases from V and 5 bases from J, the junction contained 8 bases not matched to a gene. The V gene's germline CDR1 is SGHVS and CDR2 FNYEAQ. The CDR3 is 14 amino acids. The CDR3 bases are TGTGCCAGCAGTCTCCAGGGGGCTGGGACTGAAGCTTTCTTT. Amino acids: CASSLQGAGTEAFF.

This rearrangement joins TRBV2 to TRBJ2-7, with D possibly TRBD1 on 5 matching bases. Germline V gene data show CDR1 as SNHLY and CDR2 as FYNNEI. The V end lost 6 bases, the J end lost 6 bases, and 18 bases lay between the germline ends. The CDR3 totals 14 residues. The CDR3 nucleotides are TGTGCCAGCAGGACGCCCCGCGACAGCAGCGAGCAGTACTTC. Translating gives CASRTPRDSSEQYF.

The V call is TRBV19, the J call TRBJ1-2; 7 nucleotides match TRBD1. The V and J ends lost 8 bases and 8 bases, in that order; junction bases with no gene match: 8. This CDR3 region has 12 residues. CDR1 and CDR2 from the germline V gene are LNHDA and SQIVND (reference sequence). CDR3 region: CASEDRPGGYTF. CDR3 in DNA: TGTGCCAGTGAGGACAGGCCGGGCGGCTACACCTTC.

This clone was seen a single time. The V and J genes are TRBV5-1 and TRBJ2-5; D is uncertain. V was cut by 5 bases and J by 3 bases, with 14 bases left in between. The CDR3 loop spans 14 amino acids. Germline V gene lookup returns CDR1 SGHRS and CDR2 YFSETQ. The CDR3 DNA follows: TGCGCCAGCAGTCCTGGGGTGGGGAAAGAGACCCAGTACTTC. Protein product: CASSPGVGKETQYF.

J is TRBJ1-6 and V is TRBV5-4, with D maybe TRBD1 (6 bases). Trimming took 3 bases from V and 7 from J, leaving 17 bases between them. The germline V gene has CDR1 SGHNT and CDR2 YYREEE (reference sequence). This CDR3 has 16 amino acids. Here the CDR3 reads CASSSGGRGLNSPLHF. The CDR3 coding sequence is TGTGCCAGCAGCTCGGGGGGCAGGGGCTTGAATTCACCCCTCCACTTT. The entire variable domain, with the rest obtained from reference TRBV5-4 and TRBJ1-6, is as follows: ETGVTQSPTHLIKTRGQQVTLRCSSQSGHNTVSWYQQALGQGPQFIFQYYREEENGRGNFPPRFSGLQFPNYSSELNVNALELDDSALYLCASSSGGRGLNSPLHFGNGTRLTVT.

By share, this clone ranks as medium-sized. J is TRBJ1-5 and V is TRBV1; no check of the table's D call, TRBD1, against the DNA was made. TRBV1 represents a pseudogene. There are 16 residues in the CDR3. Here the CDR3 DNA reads TGCACCAGCAGCCAAGATCAATACAGGGGCAATCAGCCCCAGCATTTT. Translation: CTSSQDQYRGNQPQHF.

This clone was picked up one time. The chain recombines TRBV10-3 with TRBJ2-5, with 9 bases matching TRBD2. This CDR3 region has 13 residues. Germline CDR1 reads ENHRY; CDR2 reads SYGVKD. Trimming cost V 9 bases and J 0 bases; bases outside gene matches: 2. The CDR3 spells CAISSGNQETQYF. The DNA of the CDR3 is TGTGCCATTTCTAGCGGGAACCAAGAGACCCAGTACTTC.

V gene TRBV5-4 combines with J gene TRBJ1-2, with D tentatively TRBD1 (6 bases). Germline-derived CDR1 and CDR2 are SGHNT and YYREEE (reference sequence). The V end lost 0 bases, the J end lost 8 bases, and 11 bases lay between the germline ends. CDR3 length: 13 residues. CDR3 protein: CASSLGGAEGYTF. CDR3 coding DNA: TGTGCCAGCAGCTTGGGGGGGGCGGAGGGCTACACCTTC.

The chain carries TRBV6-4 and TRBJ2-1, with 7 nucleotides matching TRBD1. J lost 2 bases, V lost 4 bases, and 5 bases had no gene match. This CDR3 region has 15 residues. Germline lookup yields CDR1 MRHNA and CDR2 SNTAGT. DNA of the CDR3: TGTGCCAGCAGTGTAACAGGGGAGACCTACAATGAGCAGTTCTTC. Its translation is CASSVTGETYNEQFF.

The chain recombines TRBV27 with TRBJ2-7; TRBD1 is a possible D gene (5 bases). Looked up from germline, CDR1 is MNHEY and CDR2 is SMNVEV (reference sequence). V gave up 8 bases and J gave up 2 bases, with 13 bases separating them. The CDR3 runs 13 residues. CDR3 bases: TGTGCCAGCTATGGCCAGGGTGCCTACGAGCAGTACTTC. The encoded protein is CASYGQGAYEQYF.

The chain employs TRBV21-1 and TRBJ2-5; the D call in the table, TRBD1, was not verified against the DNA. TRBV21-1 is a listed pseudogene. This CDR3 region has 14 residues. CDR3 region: CASSKGGRQETQYF. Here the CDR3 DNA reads TGTGCCAGCAGCAAAGGGGGCAGACAAGAGACCCAGTACTTC.

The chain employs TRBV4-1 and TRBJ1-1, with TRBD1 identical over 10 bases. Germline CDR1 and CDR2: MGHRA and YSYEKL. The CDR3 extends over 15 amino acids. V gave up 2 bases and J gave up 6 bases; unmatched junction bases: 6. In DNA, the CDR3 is TGCGCCAGCAGCCAACCGGGACAGGGGTTCGCTGAAGCTTTCTTT. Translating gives CASSQPGQGFAEAFF.

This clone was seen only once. The CDR3 nucleotides are TGTGCCAGCAGTCTATGGACTGTCTACGAGCAGTACTTC. Its protein is CASSLWTVYEQYF. The J gene is TRBJ2-7, the V gene TRBV6-5, with D possibly being TRBD2 (5 bases). V gave up 5 bases and J gave up 3 bases, with 11 bases separating them. Looked up from germline, CDR1 is MNHEY and CDR2 is SVGAGI. This CDR3 is built from 13 residues.

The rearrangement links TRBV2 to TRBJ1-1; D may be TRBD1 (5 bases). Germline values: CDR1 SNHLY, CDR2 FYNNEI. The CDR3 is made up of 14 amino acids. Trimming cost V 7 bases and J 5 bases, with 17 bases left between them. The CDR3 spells CASIGPGRRTEAFF. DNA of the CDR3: TGTGCCAGCATTGGACCGGGACGACGGACTGAAGCTTTCTTT.

CDR3 coding DNA: TGTGCCAGCAGCTTGGCCCCCCCTAGGACAGATACGCAGTATTTT. It yields the protein CASSLAPPRTDTQYF. The chain links TRBV5-5 to TRBJ2-3; D is undetermined. Trimming removed 0 bases from V and 3 bases from J, with 11 bases in between. The germline V gene encodes CDR1 SGHKS and CDR2 YYEKEE (reference sequence). This CDR3 spans 15 amino acids.